This T cell receptor (beta chain) derives from a study of blood T cells in healthy people across ages. The second PCR ran about 7 to 12 cycles with a sample-barcoded 5' primer and J-beta primers. Each CDR3 protein gets one entry after TCRdb re-called the 5' RACE reads with MiXCR. The table records over a million distinct CDR3 sequences, under 45% of them present only once. The CDR3 runs to 15 residues. Germline CDR1 and CDR2: SGHRS and YFSETQ. The chain carries TRBV5-1 and TRBJ2-7; 9 bases align to TRBD1. With the DNA end fitting TRBJ2-5 better, the J assignment may be wrong. This TCR was recovered from a woman aged 60-70 years in good health. Specimen: blood. CDR3 loop: CASSAGTGRGETQYF. As DNA, the CDR3 is TGCGCCAGCAGCGCCGGGACAGGGAGGGGGGAGACCCAGTACTTC.